One and the same sample provided the 3 T cell receptor beta chains below, sequenced in a study of OX40 agonist ivuxolimab in advanced cancers. Assay: immunoSEQ multiplex PCR; the TCRdb copy retains only in-frame clones and omits some. The sample records around 92,000 clones, approximately 88% being singletons. The source material was CD4+ or CD8+ T cells sorted from blood, sampled in a trial of the OX40 agonist ivuxolimab. These receptors were taken from an adult with an advanced solid tumor such as melanoma, head and neck, liver or kidney cancer.

The chain links TRBV27 to TRBJ2-1; 10 nucleotides match TRBD1. The germline CDR1 and CDR2 sequences are MNHEY and SMNVEV (reference sequence). The CDR3 contains 17 residues. After removal of 4 bases from V and 3 bases from J, the junction contained 9 bases not matched to a gene. The CDR3 region is CASSSTPGQGHYNEQFF. As DNA, the CDR3 is TGTGCCAGCAGTTCCACACCGGGACAGGGGCACTACAATGAGCAGTTCTTC.

The genes are TRBV10-3 and TRBJ1-5; D possibly corresponds to TRBD1 (5 bases). Between the trimmed V and J ends, which lost 0 bases and 7 bases, there was a span of 13 bases. The CDR3 contains 15 residues. Germline V gene data show CDR1 as ENHRY and CDR2 as SYGVKD. The CDR3 nucleotides read TGTGCCATCAGTGAGTCGGGAGCGGGGGAACAGCCCCAGCATTTT. It specifies CAISESGAGEQPQHF.

This clone has just a few counts. The chain employs TRBV7-6 and TRBJ1-1; D is uncertain. The CDR3 spans 13 residues. V was cut by 5 bases and J by 4 bases, with 11 bases left in between. Germline V CDR1 and CDR2: SGHVS, FNYEAQ. The CDR3 DNA follows: TGTGCCAGCAGCCCGGCGGGGAGCACTGAAGCTTTCTTT. Encoded protein: CASSPAGSTEAFF. Combining the CDR3 with reference TRBV7-6 and TRBJ1-1 gives the whole variable domain GAGVSQSPRYKVTKRGQDVALRCDPISGHVSLYWYRQALGQGPEFLTYFNYEAQQDKSGLPNDRFSAERPEGSISTLTIQRTEQRDSAMYRCASSPAGSTEAFFGQGTRLTVV.